The rows below give T cell receptor beta chains drawn from one sample of a study of control samples from healthy donors and cancer patients. Assay used: immunoSEQ multiplex PCR; TCRdb lists only in-frame clones, some missing. The top ten hold 2% to 2.5% of the sample, which has about 150,000 clones, approximately 93% seen once. The specimen sequenced was blood. Source of these receptors: a man in his fifties in good health. The CDR3 runs from the conserved cysteine through the conserved F or W. Fields, in order: J gene, D gene, V gene, clone size, CDR3 length, CDR3 protein, CDR3 DNA. The D gene is left open where the match is weak. The listing skips clone size in some rows; elsewhere it reads once, few, many or a size class.

J gene: TRBJ1-2
D gene: NA
V gene: TRBV5-1
clone size: NA
CDR3 length: 15
CDR3 protein: CASSLRAQGNDGYTF
CDR3 DNA: TGCGCCAGCAGCTTGCGGGCACAGGGAAATGATGGCTACACCTTC

J gene: TRBJ2-2
D gene: NA
V gene: TRBV10-3
clone size: NA
CDR3 length: 14
CDR3 protein: CAINPDGDTGELFF
CDR3 DNA: TGTGCCATCAACCCGGACGGGGACACCGGGGAGCTGTTTTTT

J gene: TRBJ2-1
D gene: TRBD2
V gene: TRBV6-5
clone size: NA
CDR3 length: 15
CDR3 protein: CASKSSGSSYNEQFF
CDR3 DNA: TGTGCCAGCAAGAGTAGCGGGAGCTCCTACAATGAGCAGTTCTTC

J gene: TRBJ1-3
D gene: NA
V gene: TRBV11-2
clone size: NA
CDR3 length: 16
CDR3 protein: CASSLDLWGSGNTIYF
CDR3 DNA: TGTGCCAGCAGCTTAGATCTATGGGGTTCAGGAAACACCATATATTTT

J gene: TRBJ2-1
D gene: TRBD2
V gene: TRBV4-1
clone size: NA
CDR3 length: 19
CDR3 protein: CASSQARLAEPRSYNEQFF
CDR3 DNA: TGCGCCAGCAGCCAAGCGCGACTAGCGGAGCCCCGCTCCTACAATGAGCAGTTCTTC

J gene: TRBJ1-2
D gene: TRBD1
V gene: TRBV28
clone size: NA
CDR3 length: 14
CDR3 protein: CASGKQGANYGYTF
CDR3 DNA: TGTGCCAGCGGGAAACAGGGGGCTAACTATGGCTACACCTTC

J gene: TRBJ2-3
D gene: NA
V gene: TRBV5-4
clone size: NA
CDR3 length: 13
CDR3 protein: CASSPDSGDTQYF
CDR3 DNA: TGTGCCAGCAGCCCAGATTCAGGGGATACGCAGTATTTT

J gene: TRBJ2-7
D gene: TRBD1
V gene: TRBV15
clone size: NA
CDR3 length: 15
CDR3 protein: CATSREGAGAYEQYF
CDR3 DNA: TGTGCCACCAGCCGTGAGGGGGCAGGGGCCTACGAGCAGTACTTC

J gene: TRBJ2-3
D gene: NA
V gene: TRBV3-1/TRBV3-2
clone size: NA
CDR3 length: 15
CDR3 protein: CASSSLGSDTDTQYF
CDR3 DNA: TGTGCCAGCAGCTCACTGGGATCGGACACAGATACGCAGTATTTT

J gene: TRBJ1-1
D gene: NA
V gene: TRBV5-3
clone size: NA
CDR3 length: 13
CDR3 protein: CARVQGQGAEAFF
CDR3 DNA: TGTGCCAGAGTACAGGGACAAGGCGCTGAAGCTTTCTTT

J gene: TRBJ2-3
D gene: TRBD2
V gene: TRBV4-1
clone size: NA
CDR3 length: 20
CDR3 protein: CASSQESASGRAGWTDTQYF
CDR3 DNA: TGCGCCAGCAGCCAAGAGTCGGCTAGCGGGAGGGCCGGGTGGACAGATACGCAGTATTTT

J gene: TRBJ1-1
D gene: NA
V gene: TRBV10-3
clone size: NA
CDR3 length: 15
CDR3 protein: CAISPSRGMNTEAFF
CDR3 DNA: TGTGCCATCAGTCCTTCCCGGGGGATGAACACTGAAGCTTTCTTT

J gene: TRBJ2-7
D gene: TRBD1
V gene: TRBV3-1/TRBV3-2
clone size: NA
CDR3 length: 15
CDR3 protein: CASSQDRGLSGEQYF
CDR3 DNA: TGTGCCAGCAGCCAAGACAGGGGGCTATCCGGGGAGCAGTACTTC

J gene: TRBJ2-7
D gene: NA
V gene: TRBV18
clone size: NA
CDR3 length: 13
CDR3 protein: CASSLDPAYEQYF
CDR3 DNA: TGTGCCAGCTCACTGGACCCTGCCTACGAGCAGTACTTC

J gene: TRBJ2-1
D gene: TRBD2
V gene: TRBV5-1
clone size: NA
CDR3 length: 16
CDR3 protein: CASSLHGGERYNEQFF
CDR3 DNA: TGCGCCAGCAGCTTGCACGGGGGGGAACGCTACAATGAGCAGTTCTTC

J gene: TRBJ1-6
D gene: NA
V gene: TRBV7-9
clone size: NA
CDR3 length: 14
CDR3 protein: CASSSQGFNSPLHF
CDR3 DNA: TGTGCCAGCAGCTCACAGGGATTTAATTCACCCCTCCACTTT

J gene: TRBJ2-1
D gene: TRBD2
V gene: TRBV25-1
clone size: once
CDR3 length: 18
CDR3 protein: CASSGRGSGRGSYNEQFF
CDR3 DNA: TGTGCCAGCAGTGGCAGGGGTAGCGGGAGAGGTTCCTACAATGAGCAGTTCTTC

J gene: TRBJ2-3
D gene: TRBD2
V gene: TRBV27
clone size: NA
CDR3 length: 15
CDR3 protein: CASNPLGGRTDTQYF
CDR3 DNA: TGTGCCAGCAACCCCTTGGGGGGGAGAACAGATACGCAGTATTTT

J gene: TRBJ2-2
D gene: NA
V gene: TRBV5-5
clone size: NA
CDR3 length: 13
CDR3 protein: CASSLLAAGELFF
CDR3 DNA: TGTGCCAGCAGCTTGCTTGCGGCCGGGGAGCTGTTTTTT

J gene: TRBJ2-1
D gene: TRBD2
V gene: TRBV7-8
clone size: NA
CDR3 length: 17
CDR3 protein: CASSWRLAGGPPNEQFF
CDR3 DNA: TGTGCCAGCAGTTGGAGACTAGCGGGAGGGCCTCCAAATGAGCAGTTCTTC

J gene: TRBJ2-1
D gene: NA
V gene: TRBV5-1
clone size: NA
CDR3 length: 12
CDR3 protein: CASVGGTNEQFF
CDR3 DNA: TGCGCCAGTGTCGGCGGAACTAATGAGCAGTTCTTC

J gene: TRBJ2-3
D gene: NA
V gene: TRBV20-1
clone size: NA
CDR3 length: 11
CDR3 protein: CSAGGLATQYF
CDR3 DNA: TGCAGTGCTGGGGGGCTCGCTACGCAGTATTTT

J gene: TRBJ2-5
D gene: NA
V gene: TRBV5-6
clone size: NA
CDR3 length: 12
CDR3 protein: CASSWYQETQYF
CDR3 DNA: TGTGCCAGCAGTTGGTACCAAGAGACCCAGTACTTC

J gene: TRBJ2-1
D gene: NA
V gene: TRBV5-6
clone size: NA
CDR3 length: 12
CDR3 protein: CASSGEGSEQFF
CDR3 DNA: TGTGCCAGCAGTGGTGAAGGGTCAGAGCAGTTCTTC

J gene: TRBJ2-5
D gene: TRBD1
V gene: TRBV7-8
clone size: once
CDR3 length: 16
CDR3 protein: CASSLGANRGLETQYF
CDR3 DNA: TGTGCCAGCAGCTTAGGGGCGAACAGGGGGCTGGAGACCCAGTACTTC

J gene: TRBJ1-5
D gene: NA
V gene: TRBV11-2
clone size: NA
CDR3 length: 15
CDR3 protein: CASSPTWGSNQPQHF
CDR3 DNA: TGTGCCAGCAGCCCGACGTGGGGGAGCAATCAGCCCCAGCATTTT

J gene: TRBJ2-2
D gene: NA
V gene: TRBV27
clone size: NA
CDR3 length: 14
CDR3 protein: CASSLWSGYGELFF
CDR3 DNA: TGTGCCAGCAGTTTATGGTCAGGGTACGGGGAGCTGTTTTTT

J gene: TRBJ2-1
D gene: NA
V gene: TRBV25-1
clone size: NA
CDR3 length: 16
CDR3 protein: CASSEFISRSRNEQFF
CDR3 DNA: TGTGCCAGCAGTGAATTTATCTCACGATCGCGGAATGAGCAGTTCTTC

J gene: TRBJ1-2
D gene: TRBD1
V gene: TRBV6-5
clone size: few
CDR3 length: 12
CDR3 protein: CASSRTGYGYTF
CDR3 DNA: TGTGCCAGCAGTAGGACAGGCTATGGCTACACCTTC

J gene: TRBJ1-6
D gene: TRBD1
V gene: TRBV5-1
clone size: NA
CDR3 length: 17
CDR3 protein: CASSPRTGRSYNSPLHF
CDR3 DNA: TGCGCCAGCAGTCCCAGGACAGGGAGATCCTATAATTCACCCCTCCACTTT

J gene: TRBJ1-5
D gene: NA
V gene: TRBV7-9
clone size: NA
CDR3 length: 13
CDR3 protein: CASSLVGGQPQHF
CDR3 DNA: TGTGCCAGCAGCTTAGTCGGGGGCCAGCCCCAGCATTTT

J gene: TRBJ1-2
D gene: NA
V gene: TRBV13
clone size: NA
CDR3 length: 14
CDR3 protein: CASSLARGNYGYTF
CDR3 DNA: TGTGCCAGCAGCCTGGCGAGGGGAAACTATGGCTACACCTTC

J gene: TRBJ2-1
D gene: NA
V gene: TRBV7-8
clone size: NA
CDR3 length: 18
CDR3 protein: CASSQEGRAVSSYNEQFF
CDR3 DNA: TGTGCCAGCAGCCAGGAAGGGAGAGCGGTTAGCTCCTACAATGAGCAGTTCTTC

J gene: TRBJ1-1
D gene: TRBD1
V gene: TRBV9
clone size: NA
CDR3 length: 14
CDR3 protein: CASTPSQGGTEAFF
CDR3 DNA: TGTGCCAGCACCCCATCCCAGGGGGGGACTGAAGCTTTCTTT

J gene: TRBJ2-3
D gene: TRBD1
V gene: TRBV7-2
clone size: NA
CDR3 length: 14
CDR3 protein: CASSSGGSTDTQYF
CDR3 DNA: TGTGCCAGCAGCTCAGGGGGAAGCACAGATACGCAGTATTTT

J gene: TRBJ2-5
D gene: NA
V gene: TRBV11-2
clone size: NA
CDR3 length: 17
CDR3 protein: CASSLEKGVDLGETQYF
CDR3 DNA: TGTGCCAGCAGCTTAGAGAAGGGAGTGGACTTAGGAGAGACCCAGTACTTC

J gene: TRBJ2-7
D gene: TRBD2
V gene: TRBV5-1
clone size: once
CDR3 length: 14
CDR3 protein: CASSDPSGSGEQYF
CDR3 DNA: TGCGCCAGCAGCGACCCTAGCGGGAGCGGCGAGCAGTACTTC

J gene: TRBJ2-3
D gene: TRBD2
V gene: TRBV2
clone size: NA
CDR3 length: 15
CDR3 protein: CASRGSGSIADTQYF
CDR3 DNA: TGTGCCAGCAGGGGTAGCGGGAGTATAGCAGATACGCAGTATTTT

J gene: TRBJ2-1
D gene: NA
V gene: TRBV7-9
clone size: NA
CDR3 length: 14
CDR3 protein: CASSLDTGYNEQFF
CDR3 DNA: TGTGCCAGCAGCTTAGATACAGGCTACAATGAGCAGTTCTTC

J gene: TRBJ2-3
D gene: NA
V gene: TRBV10-3
clone size: once
CDR3 length: 15
CDR3 protein: CAISRQGPGADTQYF
CDR3 DNA: TGTGCCATCAGTCGTCAGGGACCAGGGGCAGATACGCAGTATTTT

J gene: TRBJ1-2
D gene: TRBD1
V gene: TRBV18
clone size: few
CDR3 length: 16
CDR3 protein: CASSENPGQTDYGYTF
CDR3 DNA: TGTGCCAGCTCAGAAAATCCGGGACAGACCGACTATGGCTACACCTTC

J gene: TRBJ2-7
D gene: TRBD1
V gene: TRBV18
clone size: once
CDR3 length: 14
CDR3 protein: CASSPLGQSYEQYF
CDR3 DNA: TGTGCCAGCTCACCACTGGGACAGTCCTACGAGCAGTACTTC

J gene: TRBJ1-1
D gene: NA
V gene: TRBV10-1
clone size: NA
CDR3 length: 12
CDR3 protein: CASSARGMEAFF
CDR3 DNA: TGCGCCAGCAGCGCCAGGGGTATGGAAGCTTTCTTT

J gene: TRBJ1-5
D gene: NA
V gene: TRBV28
clone size: NA
CDR3 length: 13
CDR3 protein: CASISGGYQPQHF
CDR3 DNA: TGTGCCAGCATCTCGGGAGGGTATCAGCCCCAGCATTTT

J gene: TRBJ1-6
D gene: NA
V gene: TRBV2
clone size: NA
CDR3 length: 16
CDR3 protein: CASIWSDRNYNSPLHF
CDR3 DNA: TGTGCCAGCATTTGGTCCGACAGGAACTATAATTCACCCCTCCACTTT

J gene: TRBJ2-2
D gene: NA
V gene: TRBV6-5
clone size: NA
CDR3 length: 15
CDR3 protein: CASSERRFVTGELFF
CDR3 DNA: TGTGCCAGCAGCGAGAGGAGGTTCGTCACCGGGGAGCTGTTTTTT

J gene: TRBJ2-1
D gene: TRBD2
V gene: TRBV18
clone size: NA
CDR3 length: 16
CDR3 protein: CASSPKTSGRADEQFF
CDR3 DNA: TGTGCCAGCTCACCTAAAACTAGCGGGAGGGCGGATGAGCAGTTCTTC

J gene: TRBJ2-1
D gene: NA
V gene: TRBV5-6
clone size: NA
CDR3 length: 15
CDR3 protein: CASSLLKQGGGEQFF
CDR3 DNA: TGTGCCAGCAGCTTGTTAAAGCAGGGAGGCGGGGAGCAGTTCTTC

J gene: TRBJ2-5
D gene: TRBD1
V gene: TRBV28
clone size: NA
CDR3 length: 16
CDR3 protein: CASSLIGQGGGETQYF
CDR3 DNA: TGTGCCAGCAGTTTAATAGGACAGGGTGGTGGAGAGACCCAGTACTTC

J gene: TRBJ2-7
D gene: TRBD2
V gene: TRBV6-5
clone size: NA
CDR3 length: 14
CDR3 protein: CASSFTSGTYEQYF
CDR3 DNA: TGTGCCAGCAGTTTTACTAGCGGGACCTACGAGCAGTACTTC

J gene: TRBJ1-2
D gene: NA
V gene: TRBV7-9
clone size: NA
CDR3 length: 14
CDR3 protein: CASSLAWGNYGYTF
CDR3 DNA: TGTGCCAGCAGCTTAGCGTGGGGTAACTATGGCTACACCTTC

J gene: TRBJ2-1
D gene: TRBD1
V gene: TRBV5-1
clone size: NA
CDR3 length: 23
CDR3 protein: CASSSPRLQDRGIWFSSYNEQFF
CDR3 DNA: TGCGCCAGCAGCTCCCCGCGATTACAAGACAGGGGGATTTGGTTTAGCTCCTACAATGAGCAGTTCTTC

J gene: TRBJ2-3
D gene: TRBD2
V gene: TRBV5-4
clone size: medium-sized
CDR3 length: 14
CDR3 protein: CASSLTSGTDTQYF
CDR3 DNA: TGTGCCAGCAGCTTGACTAGCGGCACAGATACGCAGTATTTT

J gene: TRBJ1-3
D gene: NA
V gene: TRBV6-5
clone size: NA
CDR3 length: 16
CDR3 protein: CASSFGLTGSGNTIYF
CDR3 DNA: TGTGCCAGCAGTTTCGGATTGACAGGCTCTGGAAACACCATATATTTT

J gene: TRBJ2-1
D gene: NA
V gene: TRBV19
clone size: NA
CDR3 length: 16
CDR3 protein: CASRSQELGHYNEQFF
CDR3 DNA: TGTGCCAGTAGGTCGCAGGAATTGGGCCACTACAATGAGCAGTTCTTC

J gene: TRBJ2-6
D gene: NA
V gene: TRBV2
clone size: once
CDR3 length: 18
CDR3 protein: CASSNSGRSFSGANVLTF
CDR3 DNA: TGTGCCAGCAGCAACTCGGGACGGAGCTTCTCTGGGGCCAACGTCCTGACTTTC

J gene: TRBJ2-1
D gene: TRBD1
V gene: TRBV7-9
clone size: NA
CDR3 length: 16
CDR3 protein: CASRPTGTGGRDEQFF
CDR3 DNA: TGTGCCAGCAGACCCACCGGGACAGGGGGCCGGGATGAGCAGTTCTTC